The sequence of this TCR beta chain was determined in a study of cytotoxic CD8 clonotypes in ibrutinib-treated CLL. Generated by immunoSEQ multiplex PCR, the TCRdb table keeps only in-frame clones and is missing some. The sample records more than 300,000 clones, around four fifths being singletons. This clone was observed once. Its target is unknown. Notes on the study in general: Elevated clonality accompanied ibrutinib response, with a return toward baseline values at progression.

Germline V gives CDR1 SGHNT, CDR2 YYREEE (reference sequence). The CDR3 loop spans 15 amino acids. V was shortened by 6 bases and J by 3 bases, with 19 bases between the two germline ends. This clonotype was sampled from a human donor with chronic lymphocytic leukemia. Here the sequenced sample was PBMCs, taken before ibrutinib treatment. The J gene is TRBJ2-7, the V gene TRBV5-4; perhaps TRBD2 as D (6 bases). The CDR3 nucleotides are TGTGCCAGCACCCGAGCGGGCAGAACCAACTACGAGCAGTACTTC. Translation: CASTRAGRTNYEQYF.